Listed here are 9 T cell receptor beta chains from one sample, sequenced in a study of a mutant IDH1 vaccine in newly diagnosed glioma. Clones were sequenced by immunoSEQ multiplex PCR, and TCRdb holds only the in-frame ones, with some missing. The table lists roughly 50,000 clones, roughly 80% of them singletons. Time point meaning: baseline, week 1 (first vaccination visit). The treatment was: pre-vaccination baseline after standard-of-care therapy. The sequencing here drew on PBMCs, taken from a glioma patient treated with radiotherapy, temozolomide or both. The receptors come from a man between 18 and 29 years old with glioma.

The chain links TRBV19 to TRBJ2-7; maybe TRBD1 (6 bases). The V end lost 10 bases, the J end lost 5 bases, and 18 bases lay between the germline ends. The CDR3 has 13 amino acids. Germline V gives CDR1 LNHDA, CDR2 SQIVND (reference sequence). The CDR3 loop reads CATQAGATNEQYF. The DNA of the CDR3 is TGTGCCACTCAGGCAGGGGCAACGAACGAGCAGTACTTC.

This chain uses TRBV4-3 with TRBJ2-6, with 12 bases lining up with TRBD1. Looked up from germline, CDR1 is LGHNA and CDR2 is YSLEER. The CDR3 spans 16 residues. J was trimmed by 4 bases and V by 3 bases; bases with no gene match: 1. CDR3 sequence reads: CASSQGQGAGANVLTF. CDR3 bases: TGCGCCAGCAGCCAGGGACAGGGGGCCGGGGCCAACGTCCTGACTTTC.

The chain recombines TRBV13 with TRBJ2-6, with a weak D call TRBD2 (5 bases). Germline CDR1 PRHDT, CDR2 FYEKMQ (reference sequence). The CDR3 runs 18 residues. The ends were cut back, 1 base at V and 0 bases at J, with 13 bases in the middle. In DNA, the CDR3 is TGTGCCAGCAGCTTAGACGGGGTACCCTACTCTGGGGCCAACGTCCTGACTTTC. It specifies CASSLDGVPYSGANVLTF.

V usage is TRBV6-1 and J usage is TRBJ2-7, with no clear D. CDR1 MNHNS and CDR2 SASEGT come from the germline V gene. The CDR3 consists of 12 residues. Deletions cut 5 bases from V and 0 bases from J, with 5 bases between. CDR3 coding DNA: TGTGCCAGCAGTCTCCTCTCCTACGAGCAGTACTTC. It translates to CASSLLSYEQYF.

CDR3 DNA: TGTGCCTGGAGTGTGTCGGTGGGCTATGGCTACACCTTC. Its translation is CAWSVSVGYGYTF. The J gene is TRBJ1-2, the V gene TRBV30, with D unclear. The CDR3 spans 13 residues. The V end lost 0 bases, the J end lost 4 bases, and 9 bases lay between the germline ends. Looked up from germline, CDR1 is GTSNPN and CDR2 is SVGIG (reference sequence).

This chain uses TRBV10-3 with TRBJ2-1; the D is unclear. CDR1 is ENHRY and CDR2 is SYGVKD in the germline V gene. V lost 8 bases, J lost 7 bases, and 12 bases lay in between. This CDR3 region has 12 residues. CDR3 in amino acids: CAIAATKNEQFF. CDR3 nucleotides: TGTGCCATCGCGGCCACCAAGAATGAGCAGTTCTTC.

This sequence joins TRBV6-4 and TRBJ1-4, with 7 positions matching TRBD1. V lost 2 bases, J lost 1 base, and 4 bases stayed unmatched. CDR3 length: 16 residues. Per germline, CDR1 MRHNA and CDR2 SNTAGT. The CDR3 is CASSDPRQGTNEKLFF. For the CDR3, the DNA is TGTGCCAGCAGTGACCCCCGACAGGGAACTAATGAAAAACTGTTTTTT.

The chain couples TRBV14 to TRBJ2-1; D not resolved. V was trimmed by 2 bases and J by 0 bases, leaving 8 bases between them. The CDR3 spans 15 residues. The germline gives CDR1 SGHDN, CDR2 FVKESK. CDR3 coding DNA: TGTGCCAGCAGCCAAACCCGACACTCCTACAATGAGCAGTTCTTC. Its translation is CASSQTRHSYNEQFF.

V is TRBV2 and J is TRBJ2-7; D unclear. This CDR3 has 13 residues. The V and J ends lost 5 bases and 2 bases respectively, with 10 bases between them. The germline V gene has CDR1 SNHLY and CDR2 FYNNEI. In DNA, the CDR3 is TGTGCCAGCAGTCCAAGGAAAACCTACGAGCAGTACTTC. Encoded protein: CASSPRKTYEQYF.